This TCR beta chain was identified in a study of early stage breast cancer tumors. Study context: Invasive lobular carcinomas made up four of 12 ER+/PR+/HER2- tumors.

Study observations and caveats: Comparing each tissue with blood distinguished tumor from normal in most of the 16 patients.

A remark on this clone: What it recognizes is unknown.

Each sample had two DNA replicates, 0.5 ug blood or roughly 1.4 ug tissue. Only in-frame clones appear in the TCRdb table, and some are missing; sequencing was by immunoSEQ multiplex PCR. The top ten clones hold about 15% of a sample with roughly 10,000 clones, about four fifths of them seen once. Tumor samples used roughly 18-55 mg of diced tissue. Trimming cost V 10 bases and J 4 bases; bases outside gene matches: 3. Germline loops: CDR1 KGHSH, CDR2 LQKENI. This CDR3 spans 11 amino acids. V gene TRBV18 combines with J gene TRBJ1-1; TRBD1 matches at 7 bases. Sequenced material: breast tumor tissue. This TCR derives from a person aged 65-85 years with breast cancer. The CDR3, as DNA: TGTGCCACCACAGGGGCCACTGAAGCTTTCTTT. This gives the protein CATTGATEAFF.